Listed here is a single T cell receptor beta chain. Its antigen is not identified. Selected positively for CCR7 and CD45RO-negative, naive CD8 cells excluded terminally differentiated effector memory CD45RA+ cells. This record comes from a study of shared clonotypes between healthy human individuals. Whole-study context: The cohort comprised a couple of women and a few men. Their ages spanned 18 to 49 years.

Here immunoSEQ multiplex PCR was the method, and the copy in TCRdb shows in-frame clones only, minus some. The data show around 2,000,000 clones, about 92% seen once. Study conclusions and caveats: The study drew on few donors, limiting represented genetic and exposure-history diversity. When naive CD4 clonotypes were compared across a few donors, around 5% were shared.

In germline, CDR1 is MNHEY, CDR2 SMNVEV (reference sequence). This CDR3 spans 17 amino acids. The trim removed 0 bases at V and 9 bases at J, leaving 11 bases unmatched. Source material: naive CD8+ T cells from PBMCs. This clonotype originated in a man aged 18 to 29 in good health. Some clones in this sample may be carry-over from other donors' samples. This chain uses TRBV27 with TRBJ2-1, with 10 bases fitting TRBD2. The DNA of the CDR3 is TGTGCCAGCAGTTTATCCTCCGGGCTAGCGGGGGTGGGTGAGCAGTTCTTC. Its protein is CASSLSSGLAGVGEQFF.